The TCR beta chain under discussion was sequenced for a study of T cell responses to AZD1222 COVID-19 vaccine (dated by TCRdb to about 2021). For context, the study as a whole: AZD1222 recipients given second doses at about 4 weeks or at about 12 weeks were pooled, since spike-specific TCR depth and breadth were not found to differ between the two schedules. A total of approximately 240 trial participants underwent TCR sequencing, of whom some 200 had received two doses of AZD1222 and around 25 had received two doses of the MenACWY control vaccine. Enrollment into the trials was organized by age into subgroups of 18-55, 56-69 and 70-plus years, and those subgroups contained about 160, 30 and 59 TCR-sequenced participants, respectively.

The time point label for this specimen denotes: baseline before first vaccination. The vaccinee samples were drawn from two UK trials, COV001 and COV002, one of which was a single-blind randomized controlled phase 2/3 trial testing AZD1222 (ChAdOx1 nCoV-19) in healthy adults. For TCRbeta chain sequencing, PBMC samples from trial participants were taken at day 0 and at day 28 after the second dose. V loses 5 bases, J loses 2 bases, and the germline ends lie 7 bases apart. The germline V gene (reference sequence) supplies CDR1 SEHNR and CDR2 FQNEAQ. The CDR3, from cysteine to phenylalanine, totals 14 residues. Just the 42-base CDR3 DNA is kept, in frame starting at base 1. The CDR3 regions of human TCRbeta chains were analyzed by immunosequencing. On the authors' methods: Repertoire TCRs were matched against a reference library of SARS-CoV-2-specific TCRs generated with the MIRA antigen-specificity platform. Breadth was defined as the fraction of unique TCRs that were SARS-CoV-2-associated, and depth was defined as the fraction of total T cells that were SARS-CoV-2-associated. Each spike-specific TCR was assigned to its reactive spike region and to a CD4 or CD8 class using the MIRA data. Log10-transformed breadth and depth values were compared by one-way ANOVA with Sidak's multiple comparisons tests. As stored in TCRdb, this immuneACCESS dataset retains in-frame rearrangements with V and J assigned. A fraction of the clones does not appear; measured against another copy, unresolved V genes explain less than half of the discrepancy, and the remainder lacks a known reason. Clone size and V and J calls were adopted from that table, with D and trimming inferred from the DNA. The table for this sample lists 100,000 or so clones; approximately 87% of them were counted only once. Approximately 15% of the sample is taken by the ten largest.

Comment on this clone: The antigen it recognizes is unknown. No base quality information exists; no much larger clone differs at one position.

Overall study results and their limits: In the small 56-69-year group, the increase in depth fell short of significance, most likely because of low power. Spike-specific TCR breadth and depth rose significantly after two AZD1222 doses compared with day 0 and with MenACWY recipients. CD4 TCRs associated with the vaccine covered the entire spike protein, and the dominant responses were in regions 160-218 and 743-854. Only six AZD1222 recipients were SARS-CoV-2 seropositive at baseline, limiting conclusions about previously exposed vaccinees. Participants were mostly white British and included more females than males, and it was suggested by the authors that clonal diversity may have been underestimated. Reportedly, close to half of the unique spike-specific TCRs recognized epitopes lying outside the regions that are mutated in the B.1.351 and B.1.1.7 variants. Because no day 14 peak-response samples were available, the repertoires could be characterized only after the peak T cell response.

The rearrangement combines TRBV7-9 with TRBJ1-6, with the D gene too uncertain to name. This clonotype was obtained from an adult in good health. The sequences come from peripheral blood, collected on day 0 of AZD1222 vaccination. Here the CDR3 is given as CASSPEPYNSPLHF. In nucleotides, the sequence is TGTGCCAGCAGCCCCGAGCCCTATAATTCACCCCTCCACTTT.